This T cell receptor (beta chain) was captured in a study of shared clonotypes between healthy human individuals. Healthy HIV-negative adults with no recent acute infections or vaccinations were recruited as donors. CDR1 and CDR2 (germline): GTSNPN, SVGIG (reference sequence). This CDR3 is 11 amino acids long. V was cut by 5 bases and J by 8 bases, with 12 bases left in between. Clones were read by immunoSEQ multiplex PCR, and TCRdb kept only the in-frame ones, dropping some. The profile covers 490,000 or so clones, with about 82% appearing a single time and roughly 13% taken by the ten largest. A word on this clone: Its antigen is not identified.

Study-wide findings and caveats: Among donors, the sharing of clonotypes was expected to be influenced by sequencing depth.

This sequence was found in a woman in her thirties or forties in good health. Some clones in this sample may be carry-over from other donors' samples. The J gene is TRBJ1-2, the V gene TRBV30; D gene ambiguous. What was sequenced was PBMCs. CDR3 loop: CAWGSGGGYTF. CDR3 DNA sequence: TGTGCCTGGGGCTCCGGTGGGGGCTACACCTTC. Complete variable domain (other parts from reference TRBV30 and TRBJ1-2): SQTIHQWPATLVQPVGSPLSLECTVEGTSNPNLYWYRQAAGRGLQLLFYSVGIGQISSEVPQNLSASRPQDRQFILSSKKLLLSDSGFYLCAWGSGGGYTFGSGTRLTVV.